This is a list of T cell receptor beta chains from one sample in a study of T-cell reconstitution after alpha-beta-depleted transplantation in children. TCRdb reanalysed the PCR reads using MiXCR and keeps one entry per CDR3 protein. The sample holds over 200,000 distinct CDR3 sequences, approximately 11% seen once. This material consisted of PBMCs, taken before TCRalphabeta/CD19-depleted stem cell transplant. The receptors stem from a child younger than two with acute myeloid leukemia, due to receive a stem cell transplant. Both conserved end residues are part of each CDR3. Each record gives: clone size, J gene, V gene, D gene, CDR3 DNA, CDR3 protein. D genes are given only for firm matches. Rows give clone size only sometimes, using once, few, many, or a class for an expanded clone.

>many|TRBJ2-1|TRBV5-1|.
TGCGCCAGCAGCGTACAGGGTTCTGAGCAGTTCTTC
CASSVQGSEQFF
>many|TRBJ2-7|TRBV4-2|.
TGTGCCAGCAGCCAAGACGACAGATCCTACGAGCAGTACTTC
CASSQDDRSYEQYF
>many|TRBJ2-1|TRBV20-1|.
TGCAGTGCTAGGGGGGATGAGCAGTTCTTC
CSARGDEQFF
>many|TRBJ2-7|TRBV12-3/TRBV12-4|.
TGTGCCAGCAGTCCACCAACCGCCTCCTACGAGCAGTACTTC
CASSPPTASYEQYF
>many|TRBJ1-2|TRBV30|.
TGTGCCTGCCCGGGACAAGCGAACTATGGCTACACCTTC
CACPGQANYGYTF
>many|TRBJ2-3|TRBV11-1|.
TGTGCCAGCAGCTTAGAGCAGGGCCTAGATACGCAGTATTTT
CASSLEQGLDTQYF
>many|TRBJ2-6|TRBV18|.
TGTGCCAGCCCACAGGGGGCCAACGTCCTGACTTTC
CASPQGANVLTF
>many|TRBJ2-1|TRBV9|.
TGTGCCAGCAGCGTAGCCCCGGTAGGGAGGGGGGGTGAGCAGTTCTTC
CASSVAPVGRGGEQFF
>few|TRBJ1-1|TRBV11-2|.
TGTGCCAGCAGCTTAGAGTCGCGCTTAGCTTTCTTT
CASSLESRLAFF
>many|TRBJ2-7|TRBV5-1|.
TGCGCCAGCAGCTTGGTCGCCGGGAACCTCTACGAGCAGTACTTC
CASSLVAGNLYEQYF
>many|TRBJ1-2|TRBV29-1|.
TGCAGCGTTTGGGACGGGTCGGTCTCCACCTTC
CSVWDGSVSTF
>many|TRBJ2-7|TRBV12-3/TRBV12-4|TRBD1
TGTGCCAGCAGTAATAGCCCCTCGGACAGGGACGAGCAGTACTTC
CASSNSPSDRDEQYF
>many|TRBJ1-5|TRBV6-1|TRBD1
TGTGCCAGCAGATCCGGGACAGGGTATCAGCCCCAGCATTTT
CASRSGTGYQPQHF
>many|TRBJ2-7|TRBV6-5|TRBD1
TGTGCCAGCAGTTACTCGACAGGGGCCCTCTCCTACGAGCAGTACTTC
CASSYSTGALSYEQYF
>.|TRBJ1-5|TRBV19|.
TGTGCCAGTAGTATAGCGGCGGTCAGCAATCAGCCCCAGCATTTT
CASSIAAVSNQPQHF
>many|TRBJ1-1|TRBV10-3|.
TGTGCCACCGAACAGGGTCAGAACACTGAAGCTTTCTTT
CATEQGQNTEAFF
>.|TRBJ1-2|TRBV11-2|TRBD1
TGTGCCAGCAGCTCCTTCCGGGACAGGGGGGGCACCTATGGCTACACCTTC
CASSSFRDRGGTYGYTF